This T cell receptor beta chain derives from a study of blood T cell repertoires in COVID-19. As for the study in general: COVID-19 samples from acute and convalescent phases originated in the United States, Italy and Spain.

Only in-frame clones appear in the TCRdb table, and some are missing; sequencing was by immunoSEQ multiplex PCR. The sample contains fewer than 200,000 clones, under 85% of which appear only once. Germline-derived CDR1 and CDR2 are KGHSH and LQKENI. Trimming took off 1 base at V and 0 bases at J, with 13 bases between the two ends. CDR3 length: 17 residues. The receptor comes from a man aged 60 to 75 who had recovered from COVID-19. Sequences were obtained from peripheral blood. The genes are TRBV18 and TRBJ1-3; D may be TRBD1 (6 bases). The CDR3 DNA reads as TGTGCCAGCTCACCACAATCAGGGGCCTTCTCTGGAAACACCATATATTTT. This translates into CASSPQSGAFSGNTIYF.